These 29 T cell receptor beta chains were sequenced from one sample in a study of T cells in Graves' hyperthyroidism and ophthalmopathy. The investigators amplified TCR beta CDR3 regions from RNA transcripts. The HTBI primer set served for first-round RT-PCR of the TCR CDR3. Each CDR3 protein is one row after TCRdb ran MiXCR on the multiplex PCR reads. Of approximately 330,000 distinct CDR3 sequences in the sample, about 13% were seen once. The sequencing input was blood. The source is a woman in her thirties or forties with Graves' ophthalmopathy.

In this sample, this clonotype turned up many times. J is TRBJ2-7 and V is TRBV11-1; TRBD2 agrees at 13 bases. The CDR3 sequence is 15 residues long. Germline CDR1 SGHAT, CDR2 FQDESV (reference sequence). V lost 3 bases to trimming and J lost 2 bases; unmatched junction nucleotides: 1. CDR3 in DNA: TGTGCCAGCAGCTTGGGACTAGCGGGACCCTACGAGCAGTACTTC. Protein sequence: CASSLGLAGPYEQYF.

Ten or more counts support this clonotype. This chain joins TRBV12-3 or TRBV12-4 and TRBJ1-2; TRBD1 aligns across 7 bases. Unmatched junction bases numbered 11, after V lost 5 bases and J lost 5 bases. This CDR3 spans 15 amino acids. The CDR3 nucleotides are TGTGCCAGCAGTCACGCAGGGGGTGATTTTTATGGCTACACCTTC. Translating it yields CASSHAGGDFYGYTF.

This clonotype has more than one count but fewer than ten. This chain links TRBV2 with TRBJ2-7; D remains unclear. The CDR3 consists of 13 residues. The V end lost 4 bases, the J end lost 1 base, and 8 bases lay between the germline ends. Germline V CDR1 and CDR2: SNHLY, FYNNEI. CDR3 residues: CASSGVRSYEQYF. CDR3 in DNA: TGTGCCAGCAGTGGTGTCAGATCCTACGAGCAGTACTTC. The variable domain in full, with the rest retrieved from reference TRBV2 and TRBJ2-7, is EPEVTQTPSHQVTQMGQEVILRCVPISNHLYFYWYRQILGQKVEFLVSFYNNEISEKSEIFDDQFSVERPDGSNFTLKIRSTKLEDSAMYFCASSGVRSYEQYFGPGTRLTVT.

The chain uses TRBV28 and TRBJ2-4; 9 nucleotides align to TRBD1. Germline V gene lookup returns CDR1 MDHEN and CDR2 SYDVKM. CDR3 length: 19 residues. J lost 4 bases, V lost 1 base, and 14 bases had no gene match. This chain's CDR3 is CASSLYDPGGQGLKNIQYF. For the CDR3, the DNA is TGTGCCAGCAGTTTATATGACCCTGGGGGACAGGGATTAAAAAACATTCAGTACTTC.

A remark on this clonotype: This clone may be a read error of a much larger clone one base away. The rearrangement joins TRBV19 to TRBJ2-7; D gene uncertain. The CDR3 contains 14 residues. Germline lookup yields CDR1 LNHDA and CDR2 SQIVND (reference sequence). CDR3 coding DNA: TGTGCCAGTAGTACCTCTGGCCTCTCCCACGAGCAGTACTTC. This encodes CASSTSGLSHEQYF.

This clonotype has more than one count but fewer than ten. The CDR3 DNA reads TGTGCCAGCAGTTTCCCCAGGGTAGGCGAAAAACTGTTTTTT. Protein product: CASSFPRVGEKLFF. The chain joins TRBV28 to TRBJ1-4, with D tentatively TRBD1 (5 bases). Trimming shortened V by 3 bases and J by 8 bases, and 13 bases separated the two germline ends. The CDR3 length is 14 residues. Looked up from germline, CDR1 is MDHEN and CDR2 is SYDVKM.

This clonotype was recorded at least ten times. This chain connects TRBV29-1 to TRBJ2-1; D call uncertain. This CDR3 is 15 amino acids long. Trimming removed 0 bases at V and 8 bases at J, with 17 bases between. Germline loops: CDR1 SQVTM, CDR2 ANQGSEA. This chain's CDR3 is CSVEDTQTPEDEQFF. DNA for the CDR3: TGCAGCGTTGAAGACACTCAAACCCCTGAGGATGAGCAGTTCTTC.

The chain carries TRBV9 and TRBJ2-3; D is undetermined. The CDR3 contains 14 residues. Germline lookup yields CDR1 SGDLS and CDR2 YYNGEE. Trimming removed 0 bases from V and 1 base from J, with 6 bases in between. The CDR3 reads CASSVEEGTDTQYF. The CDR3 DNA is TGTGCCAGCAGCGTAGAAGAAGGCACAGATACGCAGTATTTT.

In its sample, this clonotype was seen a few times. CDR3 sequence: CASSFSGEGEKLFF. CDR3 bases: TGTGCCAGCAGCTTTTCAGGAGAGGGTGAAAAACTGTTTTTT. V usage is TRBV5-5 and J usage is TRBJ1-4; D gene uncertain. Trimming shortened V by 2 bases and J by 7 bases, and 12 bases separated the two germline ends. Germline assignment: CDR1 SGHKS and CDR2 YYEKEE (reference sequence). This CDR3 contains 14 residues.

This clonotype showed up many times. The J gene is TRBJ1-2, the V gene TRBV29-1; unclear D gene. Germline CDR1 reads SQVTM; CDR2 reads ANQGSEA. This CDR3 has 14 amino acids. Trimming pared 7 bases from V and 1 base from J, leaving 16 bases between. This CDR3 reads CSGEAATDNYGYTF. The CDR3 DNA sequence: TGCAGCGGCGAAGCGGCTACCGATAACTATGGCTACACCTTC. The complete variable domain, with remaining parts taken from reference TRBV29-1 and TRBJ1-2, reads SAVISQKPSRDICQRGTSLTIQCQVDSQVTMMFWYRQQPGQSLTLIATANQGSEATYESGFVIDKFPISRPNLTFSTLTVSNMSPEDSSIYLCSGEAATDNYGYTFGSGTRLTVV.

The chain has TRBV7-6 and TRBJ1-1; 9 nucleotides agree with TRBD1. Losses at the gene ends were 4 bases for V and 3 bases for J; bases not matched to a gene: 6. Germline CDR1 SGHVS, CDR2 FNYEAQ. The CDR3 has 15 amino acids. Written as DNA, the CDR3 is TGTGCCAGCAGCTCTGCACAGGGGGCGGACACTGAAGCTTTCTTT. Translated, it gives CASSSAQGADTEAFF.

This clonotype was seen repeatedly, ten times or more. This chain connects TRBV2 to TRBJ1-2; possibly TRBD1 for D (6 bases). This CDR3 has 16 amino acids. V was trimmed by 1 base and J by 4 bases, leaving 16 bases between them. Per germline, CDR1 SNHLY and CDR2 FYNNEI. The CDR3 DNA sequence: TGTGCCAGCAGTGAAGTGGTCAGGGGTAGTGCCTATGGCTACACCTTC. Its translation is CASSEVVRGSAYGYTF.

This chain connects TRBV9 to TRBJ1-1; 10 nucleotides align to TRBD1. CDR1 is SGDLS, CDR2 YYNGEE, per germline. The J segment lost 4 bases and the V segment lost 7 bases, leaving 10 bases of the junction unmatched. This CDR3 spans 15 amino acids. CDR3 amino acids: CASGQGGPALTEAFF. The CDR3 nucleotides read TGTGCCAGCGGACAGGGGGGCCCGGCACTCACTGAAGCTTTCTTT.

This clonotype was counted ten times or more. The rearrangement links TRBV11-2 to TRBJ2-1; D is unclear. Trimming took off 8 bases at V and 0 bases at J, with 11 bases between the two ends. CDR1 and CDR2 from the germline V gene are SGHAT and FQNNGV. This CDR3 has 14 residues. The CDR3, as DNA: TGTGCCAGCGGAAAGGGTAGCTCCTACAATGAGCAGTTCTTC. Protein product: CASGKGSSYNEQFF.

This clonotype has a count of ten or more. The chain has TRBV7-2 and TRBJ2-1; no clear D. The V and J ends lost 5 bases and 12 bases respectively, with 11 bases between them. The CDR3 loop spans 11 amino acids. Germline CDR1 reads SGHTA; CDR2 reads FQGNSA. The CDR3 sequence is CASSPQMAQFF. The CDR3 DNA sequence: TGTGCCAGCAGCCCCCAAATGGCGCAGTTCTTC.

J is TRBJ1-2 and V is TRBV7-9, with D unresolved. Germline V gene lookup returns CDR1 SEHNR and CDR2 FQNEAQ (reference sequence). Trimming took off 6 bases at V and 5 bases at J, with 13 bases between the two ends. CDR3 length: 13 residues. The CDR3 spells CASSGRTSYGYTF. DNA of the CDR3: TGTGCCAGCAGTGGGAGGACGTCGTATGGCTACACCTTC.

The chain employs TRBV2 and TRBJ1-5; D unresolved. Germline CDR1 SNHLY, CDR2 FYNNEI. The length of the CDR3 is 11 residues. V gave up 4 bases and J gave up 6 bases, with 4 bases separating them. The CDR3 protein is CASSAGQPQHF. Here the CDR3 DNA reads TGTGCCAGCAGTGCGGGTCAGCCCCAGCATTTT.

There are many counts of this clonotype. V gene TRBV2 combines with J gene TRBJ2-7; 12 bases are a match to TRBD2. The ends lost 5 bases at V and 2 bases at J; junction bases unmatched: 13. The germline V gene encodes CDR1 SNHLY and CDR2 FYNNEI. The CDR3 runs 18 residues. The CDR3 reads CASSPTSGGLPGAYEQYF. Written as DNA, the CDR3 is TGTGCCAGCAGTCCTACTAGCGGGGGGCTACCCGGCGCCTACGAGCAGTACTTC.

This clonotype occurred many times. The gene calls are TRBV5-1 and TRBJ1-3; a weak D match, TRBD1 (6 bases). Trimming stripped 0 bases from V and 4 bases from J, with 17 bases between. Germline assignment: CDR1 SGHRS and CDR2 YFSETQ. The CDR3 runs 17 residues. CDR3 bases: TGCGCCAGCAGCTTGGTCGGACAGCTACCCTCCGGAAACACCATATATTTT. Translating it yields CASSLVGQLPSGNTIYF.

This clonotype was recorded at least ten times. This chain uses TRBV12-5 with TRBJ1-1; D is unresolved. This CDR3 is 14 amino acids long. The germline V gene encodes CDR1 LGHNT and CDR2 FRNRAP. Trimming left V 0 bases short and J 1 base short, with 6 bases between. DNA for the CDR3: TGTGCTAGTGGTTTGGTACAGCCGAACACTGAAGCTTTCTTT. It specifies CASGLVQPNTEAFF.

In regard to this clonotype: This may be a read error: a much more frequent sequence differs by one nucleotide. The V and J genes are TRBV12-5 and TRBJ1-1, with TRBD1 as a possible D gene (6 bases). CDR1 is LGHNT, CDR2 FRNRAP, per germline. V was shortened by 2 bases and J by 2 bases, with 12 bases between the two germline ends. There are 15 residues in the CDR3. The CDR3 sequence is CASGLITGINTEAFF. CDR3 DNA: TGTGCTAGTGGTTTGATTACAGGGATTAACACTGAAGCTTTCTTT.

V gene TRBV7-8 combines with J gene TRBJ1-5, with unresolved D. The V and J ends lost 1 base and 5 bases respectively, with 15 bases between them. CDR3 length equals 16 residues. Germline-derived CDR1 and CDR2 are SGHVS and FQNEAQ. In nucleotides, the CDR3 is TGTGCCAGCAGCTTAGAACGGGTCCCGAGTCATCAGCCCCAGCATTTT. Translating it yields CASSLERVPSHQPQHF.

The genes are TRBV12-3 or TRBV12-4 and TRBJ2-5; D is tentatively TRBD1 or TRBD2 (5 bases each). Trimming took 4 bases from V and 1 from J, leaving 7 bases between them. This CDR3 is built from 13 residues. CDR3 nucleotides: TGTGCCAGCAGTTCCGGGACCCAAGAGACCCAGTACTTC. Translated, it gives CASSSGTQETQYF.

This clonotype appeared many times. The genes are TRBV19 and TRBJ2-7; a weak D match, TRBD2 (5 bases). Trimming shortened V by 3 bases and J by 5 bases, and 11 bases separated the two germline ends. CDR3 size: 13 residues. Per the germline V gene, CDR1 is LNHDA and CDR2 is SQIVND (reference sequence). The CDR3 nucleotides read TGTGCCAGTAGTATGGGTCCCGGGGACGAGCAGTACTTC. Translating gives CASSMGPGDEQYF.

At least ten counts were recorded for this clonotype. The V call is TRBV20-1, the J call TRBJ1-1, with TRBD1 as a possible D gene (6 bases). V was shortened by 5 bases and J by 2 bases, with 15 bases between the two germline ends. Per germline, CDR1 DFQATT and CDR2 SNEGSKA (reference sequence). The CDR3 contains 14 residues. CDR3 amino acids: CSAYPGQVNTEAFF. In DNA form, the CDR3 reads TGCAGTGCTTACCCGGGACAAGTAAACACTGAAGCTTTCTTT.

CDR3 nucleotide sequence: TGTGCCAGCAGTTCGACAGTTTATAATTCACCCCTCCACTTT. Translating it yields CASSSTVYNSPLHF. The chain links TRBV28 to TRBJ1-6; possibly TRBD1 for D (5 bases). The CDR3 sequence is 14 residues long. Germline lookup yields CDR1 MDHEN and CDR2 SYDVKM. V dropped 4 bases and J dropped 4 bases, with 8 bases sitting between them.

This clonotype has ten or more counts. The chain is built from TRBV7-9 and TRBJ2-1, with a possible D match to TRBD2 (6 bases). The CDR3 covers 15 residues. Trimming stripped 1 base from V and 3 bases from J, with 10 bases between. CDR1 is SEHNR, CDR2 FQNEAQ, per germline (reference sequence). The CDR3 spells CASSLGGGNYNEQFF. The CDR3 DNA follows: TGTGCCAGCAGCTTAGGTGGCGGGAACTACAATGAGCAGTTCTTC.

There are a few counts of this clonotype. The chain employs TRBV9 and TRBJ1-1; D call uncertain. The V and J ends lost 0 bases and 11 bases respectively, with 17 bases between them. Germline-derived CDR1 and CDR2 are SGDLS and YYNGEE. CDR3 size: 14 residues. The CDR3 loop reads CASSVVGSRSRAFF. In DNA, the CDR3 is TGTGCCAGCAGCGTAGTTGGATCGAGGAGCCGGGCTTTCTTT.

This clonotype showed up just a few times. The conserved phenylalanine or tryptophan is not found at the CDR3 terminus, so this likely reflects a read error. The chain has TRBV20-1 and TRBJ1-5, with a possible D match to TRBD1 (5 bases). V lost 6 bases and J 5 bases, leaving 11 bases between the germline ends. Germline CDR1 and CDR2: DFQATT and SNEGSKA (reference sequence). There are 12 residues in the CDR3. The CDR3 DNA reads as TGCAGTGCGTTTAGGGGCGATCAGCCCCAGCATCTT. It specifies CSAFRGDQPQHL.